This T cell receptor beta chain was found in a study of blood T cell repertoires in COVID-19. About the study: From the United States, Italy and Spain came samples of acute and convalescent COVID-19. In each case, the material was cDNA or gDNA derived from T cells, B-cell-depleted T cells, or PBMCs.

Within 2 weeks of study entry, exposed participants had contacted a PCR-confirmed or clinician-diagnosed COVID-19 case. Germline V gene sequence: CDR1 LGHDT, CDR2 YNNKEL (reference sequence). V was pared by 2 bases and J by 7 bases, with 1 base of the junction left unmatched. The CDR3 has 12 amino acids. Per the original methods: Reference gene primer amplification in the assay estimated nucleated cell counts. Libraries were prepared by immunoSEQ multiplex PCR; TCRdb keeps only in-frame clonotypes and omits some of them. V and J calls and clone size are copied from that table; D and trimming were computed from the DNA. Counted here are fewer than 250,000 clones, nearly 90% occurring once; the ten biggest clones make up approximately 16%.

The V gene is TRBV3-1 (or the pseudogene TRBV3-2), the J gene TRBJ1-2; 7 nucleotides agree with TRBD1. Sample: PBMCs or T cells enriched from blood (not recorded which). The TCR sequence derives from a man aged 25-45 years who had been exposed to COVID-19. The CDR3 nucleotides read TGTGCCAGCAGCCAATCAGGGGGTGGCTACACCTTC. Its translation is CASSQSGGGYTF.